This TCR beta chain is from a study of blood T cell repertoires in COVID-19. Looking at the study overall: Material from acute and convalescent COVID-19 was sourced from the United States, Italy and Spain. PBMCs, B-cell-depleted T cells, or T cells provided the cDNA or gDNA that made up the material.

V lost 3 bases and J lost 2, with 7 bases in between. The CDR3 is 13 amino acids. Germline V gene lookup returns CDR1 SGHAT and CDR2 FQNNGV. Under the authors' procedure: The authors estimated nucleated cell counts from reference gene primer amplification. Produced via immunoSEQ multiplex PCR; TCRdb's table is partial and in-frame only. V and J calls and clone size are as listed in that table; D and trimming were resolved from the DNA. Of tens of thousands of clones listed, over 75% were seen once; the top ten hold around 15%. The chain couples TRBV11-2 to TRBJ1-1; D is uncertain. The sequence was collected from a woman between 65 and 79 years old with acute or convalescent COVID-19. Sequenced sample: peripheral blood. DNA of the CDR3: TGTGCCAGCAGCTTTAGAGGAAACACTGAAGCTTTCTTT. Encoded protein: CASSFRGNTEAFF.